This T cell receptor beta chain came from a study of T cell repertoires in ileal Crohn's disease. Study background: Median disease duration was about eight years; roughly 35% smoked at surgery.

The method was immunoSEQ multiplex PCR; TCRdb's version includes in-frame clones alone and lacks a portion of them. The sample lists more than 6,500 clones; roughly three quarters were seen once. The CDR3 totals 15 residues. V gave up 5 bases and J gave up 1 base; unmatched junction bases: 2. CDR1 is SNHLY, CDR2 FYNNEI, per germline. Broader study findings: Clonal expansions were more frequent in active smokers than non-smokers at surgery. Clonality above 26.8% at surgery always came with endoscopic recurrence.

This clone appeared a single time. Its antigen remains unidentified. V and J are TRBV2 and TRBJ2-1; the match to TRBD2 covers 10 bases. The source material was ileal tissue. This TCR was sampled from an adult with Crohn's disease. CDR3 bases: TGTGCCAGCAGTCCTAGCGGGAGTTCCTACAATGAGCAGTTCTTC. Translation: CASSPSGSSYNEQFF.